This T cell receptor beta chain derives from a study of T cell responses to AZD1222 COVID-19 vaccine. The study, taken as a whole, reports: The donors showed a predominance of white British ancestry and of females, with possible underestimation of clonal diversity. Seropositive status at baseline applied to only five to seven AZD1222 recipients.

About this clone itself: Its cognate antigen is unknown.

Profiling relied on immunoSEQ multiplex PCR, and the TCRdb table lists in-frame clones only, not all of them. The sample holds 100,000 to 130,000 clones; roughly 84% are singletons and the top ten take 3% to 3.5%. Germline CDR1 reads SGHNT; CDR2 reads YENEEA. The CDR3 has 16 amino acids. V was pared by 5 bases and J by 3 bases, with 9 bases of the junction left unmatched. Sequencing was performed on peripheral blood, taken on day 0 of AZD1222 vaccination. The receptor comes from an adult in good health. The rearrangement uses TRBV11-3 and TRBJ2-1; 8 bases are a match to TRBD1. CDR3 coding DNA: TGTGCCAGCAGCCATAAGGGACAGGACTTCTACAATGAGCAGTTCTTC. Its translation is CASSHKGQDFYNEQFF.